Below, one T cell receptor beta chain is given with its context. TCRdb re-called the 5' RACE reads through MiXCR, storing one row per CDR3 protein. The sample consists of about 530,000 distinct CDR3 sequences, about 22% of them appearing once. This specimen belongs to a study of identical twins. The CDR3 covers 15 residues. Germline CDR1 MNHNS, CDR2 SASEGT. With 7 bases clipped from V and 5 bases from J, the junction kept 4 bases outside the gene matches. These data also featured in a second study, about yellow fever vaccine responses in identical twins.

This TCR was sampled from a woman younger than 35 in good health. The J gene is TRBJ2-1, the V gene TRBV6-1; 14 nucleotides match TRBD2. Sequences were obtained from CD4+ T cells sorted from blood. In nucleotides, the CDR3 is TGTGCCAGCAACAGACTAGCGGGAGGGGACAATGAGCAGTTCTTC. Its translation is CASNRLAGGDNEQFF.